One and the same sample provided the 20 T cell receptor beta chains below, sequenced in a study of vaccination effects on CD4 cells after COVID-19. The method was immunoSEQ multiplex PCR; TCRdb's version includes in-frame clones alone and lacks a portion of them. The data contain about 72,000 clones, about 80% of them singletons. No cognate antigen is known for these TCRs. Sequencing followed a ViraFEST assay step that expanded antigen-specific CD4+ T cells with viral peptide pools. Isolation of CD4+ T cells took place after nine to ten days of culture. Everyone in the study got two shots of either the BNT162b2 or mRNA-1273 vaccine. The specimen was CD4+ T cells from PBMCs cultured with HCoV-229E spike peptides, collected after COVID-19 vaccination. These receptors were obtained from a human donor who received a COVID-19 vaccine.

This clone was counted a single time. V and J are TRBV19 and TRBJ2-2; the D gene is possibly TRBD1 (6 bases). The V end lost 7 bases, the J end lost 1 base, and 13 bases lay between the germline ends. The CDR3 spans 15 residues. CDR1 LNHDA and CDR2 SQIVND come from the germline V gene (reference sequence). CDR3 nucleotides: TGTGCCAGTACTAATGACAGGCTGAACACCGGGGAGCTGTTTTTT. Encoded protein: CASTNDRLNTGELFF.

The rearrangement links TRBV28 to TRBJ1-2; the match to TRBD1 covers 9 bases. This CDR3 is 13 amino acids long. V gave up 5 bases and J gave up 3 bases; unmatched junction bases: 1. Germline CDR1 MDHEN, CDR2 SYDVKM. DNA of the CDR3: TGTGCCAGCAGTCGACAGGGGGACTATGGCTACACCTTC. It specifies CASSRQGDYGYTF.

This chain links TRBV6-5 with TRBJ1-2, with D maybe TRBD1 (6 bases). Germline V lookup: CDR1 MNHEY, CDR2 SVGAGI. This CDR3 spans 12 amino acids. The V end was cut by 8 bases, the J end by 2 bases, with 9 bases between. DNA of the CDR3: TGTGCCAGCTCCGACAGGAACTATGGCTACACCTTC. Residues: CASSDRNYGYTF.

The chain employs TRBV19 and TRBJ1-1; no reliable D call. The germline V gene has CDR1 LNHDA and CDR2 SQIVND (reference sequence). The CDR3 loop spans 11 amino acids. V was pared by 3 bases and J by 4 bases, with 3 bases between. DNA for the CDR3: TGTGCCAGTAGTATCGCCACTGAAGCTTTCTTT. Encoded protein: CASSIATEAFF.

This chain connects TRBV18 to TRBJ2-7; D is unclear. The CDR3 has 15 amino acids. Trimming took off 4 bases at V and 4 bases at J, with 17 bases between the two ends. Germline V gene sequence: CDR1 KGHSH, CDR2 LQKENI. CDR3 DNA sequence: TGTGCCAGCTCACAGGGTGGCGGTATTGGTTACGAGCAGTACGTC. It encodes CASSQGGGIGYEQYV.

This chain connects TRBV5-1 to TRBJ1-4; D is perhaps TRBD1 (5 bases). Germline CDR1 SGHRS, CDR2 YFSETQ. V lost 2 bases, J lost 4 bases, and 12 bases lay in between. The CDR3 has 15 residues. The CDR3 loop reads CASSFSGRDNEKLFF. The CDR3 DNA reads TGCGCCAGCAGCTTCTCCGGCAGGGATAATGAAAAACTGTTTTTT.

This clone turned up a few times. The chain links TRBV7-2 to TRBJ1-2, with D uncertain. The CDR3 totals 14 residues. Trimming left V 3 bases short and J 0 bases short, with 8 bases between. Germline CDR1 reads SGHTA; CDR2 reads FQGNSA. Here the CDR3 DNA reads TGTGCCAGCAGCTTGGGCAGCTCTAACTATGGCTACACCTTC. It translates to CASSLGSSNYGYTF.

The chain joins TRBV4-1 to TRBJ1-5; perhaps TRBD1 as D (6 bases). The CDR3 runs to 15 residues. From germline, CDR1 is MGHRA and CDR2 YSYEKL. The V end was cut by 0 bases, the J end by 5 bases, with 11 bases between. CDR3 DNA sequence: TGCGCCAGCAGCCAAGAGGGGGCAGGGGATCAGCCCCAGCATTTT. Translated, it gives CASSQEGAGDQPQHF.

The chain combines TRBV15 with TRBJ1-3; D uncertain. V lost 0 bases to trimming and J lost 3 bases, with 6 bases between them. The germline gives CDR1 LNHNV, CDR2 YYDKDF (reference sequence). The CDR3 is 14 residues long. CDR3 in DNA: TGTGCCACCAGCAGAGAGGACGGTGGAAACACCATATATTTT. This codes for CATSREDGGNTIYF.

The V gene is TRBV18, the J gene TRBJ2-7; perhaps TRBD1 as D (6 bases). The CDR3 runs 14 residues. CDR1 is KGHSH and CDR2 is LQKENI in the germline V gene. The V gene lost 3 bases and the J gene lost 4 bases, with 13 bases spanning the gap. CDR3 region: CASSPGQGLYEQYV. CDR3 DNA: TGTGCCAGCTCACCCGGGCAGGGGTTATACGAGCAGTACGTC.

V is TRBV6-5 and J is TRBJ1-5, with D possibly matching TRBD1 (6 bases). Germline V CDR1 and CDR2: MNHEY, SVGAGI. Trimming removed 7 bases from V and 4 bases from J, with 17 bases in between. There are 15 residues in the CDR3. The CDR3 loop reads CASTPQGGSNQPQHF. The CDR3 DNA reads as TGTGCCAGCACCCCTCAAGGGGGGTCGAATCAGCCCCAGCATTTT.

The V call is TRBV7-2, the J call TRBJ1-2, with D unresolved. The CDR3 sequence is 10 residues long. The V end lost 3 bases, the J end lost 6 bases, and 2 bases lay between the germline ends. The V gene's germline CDR1 is SGHTA and CDR2 FQGNSA. The CDR3 nucleotides are TGTGCCAGCAGCTTTCATGGCTACACCTTC. Amino acids: CASSFHGYTF. Full variable domain (rest looked up from reference TRBV7-2 and TRBJ1-2): GAGVSQSPSNKVTEKGKDVELRCDPISGHTALYWYRQSLGQGLEFLIYFQGNSAPDKSGLPSDRFSAERTGGSVSTLTIQRTQQEDSAVYLCASSFHGYTFGSGTRLTVV.

In DNA, the CDR3 is TGTGCCAGCAGTCGGACTGGGGCGGGCAATCAGCCCCAGCATTTT. Protein sequence: CASSRTGAGNQPQHF. V is TRBV27 and J is TRBJ1-5; tentatively, D is TRBD1 (5 bases). Germline CDR1 and CDR2: MNHEY and SMNVEV (reference sequence). Trimming pared 5 bases from V and 2 bases from J, leaving 13 bases between. This CDR3 has 15 amino acids.

The chain couples TRBV6-6 to TRBJ1-3; D perhaps matches TRBD1 (6 bases). Per germline, CDR1 MNHNY and CDR2 SVGAGI (reference sequence). This CDR3 has 13 amino acids. Between the trimmed V and J ends, which lost 8 bases and 3 bases, there was a span of 11 bases. The CDR3 coding sequence is TGTGCCAGCCGCAGGGGAGGTGGAAACACCATATATTTT. It yields the protein CASRRGGGNTIYF.

The rearrangement uses TRBV10-2 and TRBJ2-5, with D uncertain. The CDR3 is 14 amino acids. V dropped 2 bases and J dropped 4 bases, with 11 bases sitting between them. Germline assignment: CDR1 WSHSY and CDR2 SAAADI. The CDR3 loop is CASSEPPVGETQYF. The DNA for the CDR3 is TGCGCCAGCAGTGAGCCGCCAGTAGGAGAGACCCAGTACTTC.

The chain recombines TRBV6-2 or TRBV6-3 with TRBJ1-2; D is unclear. Deletions cut 5 bases from V and 1 base from J, with 5 bases between. The germline V gene has CDR1 MNHEY and CDR2 SVGEGT. The CDR3 totals 12 residues. For the CDR3, the DNA is TGTGCCAGCAGTCAGGTTAACTATGGCTACACCTTC. It encodes CASSQVNYGYTF.

This clone was observed a single time. CDR3 in amino acids: CSVDTRHNEQFF. The CDR3 region has the DNA TGCAGCGTTGATACTAGGCACAATGAGCAGTTCTTC. This chain joins TRBV29-1 and TRBJ2-1; D possibly corresponds to TRBD2 (5 bases). In germline, CDR1 is SQVTM, CDR2 ANQGSEA. V was trimmed by 3 bases and J by 5 bases, leaving 8 bases between them. CDR3 length: 12 residues.

The chain joins TRBV3-1 (or the pseudogene TRBV3-2) to TRBJ2-1; D is perhaps TRBD1 (6 bases). The CDR3 is 17 residues long. CDR1 and CDR2 (germline): LGHDT, YNNKEL (reference sequence). Trimming shortened V by 3 bases and J by 7 bases, and 22 bases separated the two germline ends. Here the CDR3 DNA reads TGTGCCAGCAGCCATAAAATGGTTCAGGGGTTAGGGAATGAGCAGTTCTTC. Residues: CASSHKMVQGLGNEQFF.

The rearrangement joins TRBV10-2 to TRBJ1-6; 7 nucleotides align to TRBD1. After removal of 2 bases from V and 7 bases from J, the junction contained 5 bases not matched to a gene. The CDR3 has 15 residues. The germline gives CDR1 WSHSY, CDR2 SAAADI. DNA of the CDR3: TGCGCCAGCAGTGAGCTCCGGGACAGCAATTCACCCCTCCACTTT. It encodes CASSELRDSNSPLHF.

Comments on this clone: The same CDR3 also results from other DNA sequences found in this sample. The chain links TRBV7-2 to TRBJ2-5; TRBD2 might be the D (7 bases). The length of the CDR3 is 15 residues. The germline gives CDR1 SGHTA, CDR2 FQGNSA. V was cut by 3 bases and J by 4 bases, with 15 bases left in between. This chain's CDR3 is CASSLGGREGETQYF. CDR3 DNA: TGTGCCAGCAGCTTGGGGGGCAGGGAGGGAGAGACCCAGTACTTC.